The rows below give T cell receptor beta chains drawn from one sample of a study of blood T cell repertoires in COVID-19. The method was immunoSEQ multiplex PCR; TCRdb's version includes in-frame clones alone and lacks a portion of them. The profile shows about 230,000 clones, around four fifths of them singletons. The sample taken for sequencing was peripheral blood. Receptor source: a woman between 65 and 79 years old with active or convalescent COVID-19. Both conserved end residues are part of each CDR3. A D gene is named only where the DNA matches it firmly. Size is omitted from some rows. Given values are once, few, many or a class for expanded clones.

D,size,V,J,CDR3,DNA
.,once,TRBV28,TRBJ1-1,CASSPPRGAGWAFF,TGTGCCAGCAGTCCCCCCCGGGGGGCCGGGTGGGCTTTCTTT
.,.,TRBV27,TRBJ1-1,CATRSRAGRTEAFF,TGTGCCACTCGGAGCAGGGCCGGGAGGACTGAAGCTTTCTTT
.,.,TRBV7-3,TRBJ1-5,CASSLEPGLPQHF,TGTGCCAGCAGCTTAGAGCCAGGGTTGCCCCAGCATTTT
.,.,TRBV18,TRBJ1-5,CASSGNGNQPQHF,TGTGCCAGCTCCGGTAACGGCAATCAGCCCCAGCATTTT
.,.,TRBV10-3,TRBJ2-2,CAIYRDDTGELFF,TGTGCCATATACAGGGATGACACCGGGGAGCTGTTTTTT
.,.,TRBV11-2,TRBJ2-3,CASSQDPGRFNRIGTQYF,TGTGCCAGCAGCCAAGATCCAGGGAGGTTTAATAGAATTGGTACGCAGTATTTT
TRBD1,.,TRBV6-1,TRBJ1-5,CASSERGQGGQPQHF,TGTGCCAGCAGTGAAAGGGGACAGGGAGGCCAGCCCCAGCATTTT
TRBD1,.,TRBV30,TRBJ1-3,CAWTGGRGQWSGNTIYF,TGTGCCTGGACCGGCGGTAGGGGGCAGTGGTCTGGAAACACCATATATTTT
.,.,TRBV7-2,TRBJ2-5,CASSLRGGGETQYF,TGTGCCAGCAGCTTAAGGGGAGGGGGGGAGACCCAGTACTTC
.,few,TRBV19,TRBJ1-3,CASSNGLSGNTIYF,TGTGCCAGTAGTAACGGACTCTCTGGAAACACCATATATTTT
.,.,TRBV5-1,TRBJ1-3,CASSLTVGNTIYF,TGCGCCAGCAGCTTAACAGTAGGAAACACCATATATTTT
.,.,TRBV6-2/TRBV6-3,TRBJ2-7,CASRRGEENYEQYF,TGTGCCAGCCGCCGGGGAGAAGAGAATTACGAGCAGTACTTC
TRBD1,once,TRBV5-1,TRBJ1-5,CASSLGQGSNQPQHF,TGCGCCAGCAGCTTGGGACAGGGGAGCAATCAGCCCCAGCATTTT
.,few,TRBV19,TRBJ2-4,CASSPQGDIQYF,TGTGCCAGTAGTCCACAGGGTGACATTCAGTACTTC
.,.,TRBV6-6,TRBJ1-5,CASEGGPSNQPQHF,TGCGCCTCGGAGGGGGGGCCGAGCAATCAGCCCCAGCATTTT
TRBD2,.,TRBV19,TRBJ2-2,CASNLAGRFGELFF,TGTGCCAGTAATCTAGCGGGGCGCTTCGGGGAGCTGTTTTTT
.,.,TRBV18,TRBJ2-3,CASSGGFSTDTQYF,TGTGCCAGCTCCGGGGGTTTCAGCACAGATACGCAGTATTTT
TRBD1,.,TRBV6-5,TRBJ1-1,CASRSRTGSIEAFF,TGTGCCAGCAGATCGCGGACAGGTTCTATCGAAGCTTTCTTT
.,.,TRBV5-1,TRBJ2-7,CASSPEAPTYEQYF,TGCGCCAGCAGCCCTGAGGCTCCGACCTACGAGCAGTACTTC
TRBD1,.,TRBV19,TRBJ1-2,CASTVGQGAVGYTF,TGTGCCAGTACCGTGGGACAGGGGGCTGTAGGCTACACCTTC
.,.,TRBV5-1,TRBJ1-6,CASTLDGVGGDSPLHF,TGCGCCAGCACCCTCGACGGCGTGGGAGGTGATTCACCCCTCCACTTT
TRBD2,.,TRBV6-5,TRBJ2-1,CASGTRNEQFF,TGTGCCAGCGGGACTAGGAATGAGCAGTTCTTC
TRBD1,.,TRBV7-2,TRBJ2-7,CASSRQGEEQYF,TGTGCCAGCAGCCGACAGGGGGAGGAGCAGTACTTC
.,.,TRBV18,TRBJ1-1,CASFWKQGNTEAFF,TGTGCCAGCTTCTGGAAACAGGGAAACACTGAAGCTTTCTTT
.,once,TRBV6-5,TRBJ2-7,CASSYSYRWGGEQYF,TGTGCCAGCAGTTACTCTTACAGATGGGGCGGCGAGCAGTACTTC
.,few,TRBV23-1,TRBJ1-5,CASSQRPGPQHF,TGCGCCAGCAGTCAACGGCCGGGGCCCCAGCATTTT
.,few,TRBV14,TRBJ1-5,CASPPGFGPQHF,TGTGCCAGCCCCCCAGGTTTTGGGCCCCAGCATTTT
.,few,TRBV10-3,TRBJ2-7,CAISEVDEQYF,TGTGCCATCAGTGAAGTAGACGAGCAGTACTTC